These 8 T cell receptor beta chains were sequenced from one sample in a study of cytomegalovirus exposure and HLA in healthy donors. Researchers ran the PCR with 60 Vbeta and 13 Jbeta primers. Clones were sequenced by immunoSEQ multiplex PCR, and TCRdb holds only the in-frame ones, with some missing. Of roughly 200,000 clones listed, around 77% are singletons. Input material: PBMCs. These TCRs come from a man aged 30 to 45 in good health and CMV-seronegative.

V is TRBV19 and J is TRBJ2-1; TRBD2 matches 7 bases. From germline, CDR1 is LNHDA and CDR2 SQIVND (reference sequence). V was pared by 0 bases and J by 3 bases, with 5 bases of the junction left unmatched. There are 16 residues in the CDR3. CDR3 DNA sequence: TGTGCCAGTAGTATAGATGGGGAGGGCCTCTACAATGAGCAGTTCTTC. This gives the protein CASSIDGEGLYNEQFF.

V usage is TRBV11-2 and J usage is TRBJ1-1; 7 nucleotides agree with TRBD1. V gave up 6 bases and J gave up 1 base; unmatched junction bases: 2. This CDR3 spans 13 amino acids. Germline CDR1 reads SGHAT; CDR2 reads FQNNGV. The CDR3 region is CASSRDRNTEAFF. The CDR3 region has the DNA TGTGCCAGCAGTCGGGACAGGAACACTGAAGCTTTCTTT.

The chain joins TRBV5-4 to TRBJ2-1, with D possibly being TRBD2 (6 bases). This CDR3 has 17 residues. V lost 0 bases and J 0 bases, leaving 13 bases between the germline ends. Per germline, CDR1 SGHNT and CDR2 YYREEE (reference sequence). The CDR3 DNA sequence: TGTGCCAGCAGCTTGGTGGCGGGGCGGAGCTCCTACAATGAGCAGTTCTTC. Protein: CASSLVAGRSSYNEQFF.

The V and J genes are TRBV7-2 and TRBJ1-1; 8 bases are shared with TRBD1. The CDR3 is made up of 16 amino acids. CDR1 is SGHTA and CDR2 is FQGNSA in the germline V gene. V was clipped by 5 bases and J by 2 bases; unmatched bases: 10. The CDR3 sequence: CASSDAPGTGNTEAFF. The CDR3 bases are TGTGCCAGCAGCGATGCACCCGGGACAGGCAACACTGAAGCTTTCTTT.

The rearrangement joins TRBV6-6 to TRBJ2-7, with D possibly being TRBD2 (5 bases). Trimming pared 0 bases from V and 3 bases from J, leaving 9 bases between. The CDR3 contains 14 residues. Germline V gene lookup returns CDR1 MNHNY and CDR2 SVGAGI (reference sequence). CDR3 residues: CASSYSTRDYEQYF. The CDR3 DNA is TGTGCCAGCAGTTACTCTACTAGAGACTACGAGCAGTACTTC.

This clone was seen just once. The gene calls are TRBV5-8 and TRBJ2-3, with 10 bases lining up with TRBD2. The CDR3 runs to 17 residues. V dropped 0 bases and J dropped 3; count of bases not matched to a gene: 7. In germline, CDR1 is SGHTS, CDR2 YDEGEE. Written as DNA, the CDR3 is TGTGCCAGCAGCTTGGAAATAGCGGGAGGAGGGACAGATACGCAGTATTTT. Protein sequence: CASSLEIAGGGTDTQYF.

V gene TRBV7-8 combines with J gene TRBJ2-5; D unresolved. CDR1 and CDR2 (germline): SGHVS, FQNEAQ. The CDR3 loop spans 12 amino acids. Trimming removed 5 bases from V and 13 bases from J, with 17 bases in between. The CDR3 sequence: CASSPSELVLYF. CDR3 sequence (DNA): TGTGCCAGCAGCCCGTCGGAGCTAGTGCTGTACTTC.

The chain couples TRBV29-1 to TRBJ2-3; D may be TRBD2 (5 bases). This CDR3 spans 15 amino acids. Trimming pared 4 bases from V and 3 bases from J, leaving 17 bases between. Germline values: CDR1 SQVTM, CDR2 ANQGSEA. CDR3 in amino acids: CSVVEAAHGTDTQYF. The CDR3 region has the DNA TGCAGCGTTGTAGAAGCGGCGCATGGGACAGATACGCAGTATTTT.